These T cell receptor beta chains were read from a single sample in a study of blood T cell repertoires in COVID-19. The assay was immunoSEQ multiplex PCR, and TCRdb's table has in-frame clones only and misses some. The sample includes 250,000 to 350,000 clones, almost 90% of them seen just once. Source material: peripheral blood. The receptors stem from a woman aged 25-40 years with COVID-19, enrolled during active disease. Both conserved end residues are part of each CDR3. D genes are given only for firm matches. Expanded clones are given a class, and other clones once, few, many or no size at all.

V	size	D	J	CDR3	DNA
TRBV24-1	-	-	TRBJ1-5	CATSDARYSNQPQHF	TGTGCCACCAGTGATGCCAGATATAGCAATCAGCCCCAGCATTTT
TRBV28	few	TRBD1	TRBJ1-2	CASSPGGRGWYGYTF	TGTGCCAGCAGCCCAGGGGGACGGGGTTGGTATGGCTACACCTTC
TRBV5-1	-	-	TRBJ1-6	CASSLTRDSPLHF	TGCGCCAGCAGCTTGACCAGGGATTCACCCCTCCACTTT
TRBV3-1/TRBV3-2	-	TRBD2	TRBJ2-5	CASSPPVAGQETQYF	TGTGCCAGCAGCCCCCCTGTAGCGGGGCAAGAGACCCAGTACTTC
TRBV6-1	once	-	TRBJ1-1	CASSEMVAQGRAFF	TGTGCCAGCAGTGAAATGGTGGCACAGGGTAGGGCTTTCTTT
TRBV10-3	-	-	TRBJ1-1	CAISEILGSNTEAFF	TGTGCCATCAGTGAGATCCTAGGGAGTAACACTGAAGCTTTCTTT
TRBV5-1	-	-	TRBJ1-2	CASSLESLMRWIAGYTF	TGCGCCAGCAGCTTGGAATCGCTTATGCGGTGGATTGCAGGCTACACCTTC
TRBV28	-	-	TRBJ2-5	CASSLGESRQETQYF	TGTGCCAGCAGTTTAGGTGAGAGCCGCCAAGAGACCCAGTACTTC
TRBV6-2/TRBV6-3	-	TRBD1	TRBJ1-4	CASSYRGLREKLFF	TGTGCCAGCAGTTACAGGGGGCTGCGTGAAAAACTGTTTTTT
TRBV2	-	TRBD2	TRBJ2-7	CASSPTSGSSNEQYF	TGTGCCAGCAGTCCAACTAGCGGGAGCTCCAACGAGCAGTACTTC
TRBV21-1	-	-	TRBJ2-2	CASSKRTPGLAVTGELFF	TGTGCCAGCAGCAAACGGACACCGGGACTAGCAGTTACCGGGGAGCTGTTTTTT
TRBV5-1	-	-	TRBJ2-7	CASSPRPGEYEQYF	TGCGCCAGCAGCCCCCGCCCAGGCGAATACGAGCAGTACTTC
TRBV7-8	-	-	TRBJ2-3	CASSLGGRNTDTQYF	TGTGCCAGCAGCTTAGGGGGGCGTAACACAGATACGCAGTATTTT
TRBV4-1	-	TRBD1	TRBJ1-1	CASSLKWGTGAAFF	TGCGCCAGCAGCCTCAAATGGGGGACAGGGGCGGCTTTCTTT
TRBV30	-	TRBD2	TRBJ2-7	CAWSVHLAGVDEQYF	TGTGCCTGGAGTGTCCACCTAGCGGGAGTTGACGAGCAGTACTTC
TRBV2	-	-	TRBJ2-5	CASSDGQSVGETQYF	TGTGCCAGCAGCGATGGACAGTCCGTAGGAGAGACCCAGTACTTC
TRBV9	-	-	TRBJ2-7	CASSFGGPAYEQYF	TGTGCCAGCAGTTTCGGGGGACCTGCCTACGAGCAGTACTTC
TRBV6-2/TRBV6-3	-	-	TRBJ1-5	CASSPRIMAGGNQPQHF	TGTGCCAGCAGCCCCAGGATAATGGCAGGGGGCAATCAGCCCCAGCATTTT
TRBV5-1	-	-	TRBJ1-1	CASSLVWRGNTEAFF	TGCGCCAGCAGCTTGGTTTGGCGGGGGAACACTGAAGCTTTCTTT
TRBV20-1	few	TRBD2	TRBJ2-3	CSASLGLAETDTQYF	TGCAGTGCTAGTCTTGGACTAGCGGAGACAGATACGCAGTATTTT
TRBV6-6	-	-	TRBJ2-3	CASSPPPGDTQYF	TGTGCCAGCAGTCCCCCTCCGGGTGATACGCAGTATTTT
TRBV11-2	-	-	TRBJ1-6	CASSLDGGAFYNSPLHF	TGTGCCAGCAGCTTAGATGGAGGGGCTTTCTATAATTCACCCCTCCACTTT
TRBV6-2/TRBV6-3	-	-	TRBJ1-5	CASSRDNAIRAQHF	TGTGCCAGCAGTAGGGACAATGCAATCAGGGCCCAGCATTTT
TRBV6-2/TRBV6-3	-	-	TRBJ2-7	CASSYFFEGEQYF	TGTGCCAGCAGTTACTTCTTTGAGGGCGAGCAGTACTTC
TRBV10-1	-	TRBD2	TRBJ2-7	CASSERGTSTYEQYF	TGCGCCAGCAGTGAGCGGGGGACTAGCACCTACGAGCAGTACTTC
TRBV10-3	once	-	TRBJ1-1	CAISYTGGGNTEAFF	TGTGCCATCAGTTACACCGGGGGAGGAAACACTGAAGCTTTCTTT
TRBV5-1	-	-	TRBJ1-2	CASSLEGSLGTGGYTF	TGCGCCAGCAGCTTGGAGGGCAGCCTAGGGACTGGTGGCTACACCTTC
TRBV18	-	TRBD1	TRBJ2-5	CASTSGGETQYF	TGTGCCAGCACTTCAGGGGGAGAGACCCAGTACTTC
TRBV2	-	TRBD1	TRBJ2-5	CAGILDRGRGETQYF	TGTGCCGGTATATTGGACAGGGGGCGTGGAGAGACCCAGTACTTC
TRBV30	-	-	TRBJ2-2	CACQATRRTGELFF	TGTGCCTGCCAAGCGACTAGACGCACCGGGGAGCTGTTTTTT
TRBV7-9	-	TRBD2	TRBJ2-7	CASSSLSGRAGYEQYF	TGTGCCAGCAGCTCCCTTAGCGGGAGGGCCGGGTACGAGCAGTACTTC
TRBV7-8	-	-	TRBJ2-7	CASSLAPQRYEQYF	TGTGCCAGCAGCTTAGCACCCCAGAGGTACGAGCAGTACTTC
TRBV18	-	-	TRBJ2-2	CASSPPSGKNTGELFF	TGTGCCAGCTCACCACCCTCCGGGAAGAACACCGGGGAGCTGTTTTTT
TRBV27	few	-	TRBJ2-5	CASSLRGFGETQYF	TGTGCCAGCAGTTTACGGGGTTTCGGAGAGACCCAGTACTTC
TRBV4-1	-	-	TRBJ2-7	CASSQDAGVPYEQYF	TGCGCCAGCAGCCAAGACGCAGGGGTGCCCTACGAGCAGTACTTC
TRBV10-1	-	-	TRBJ1-2	CASSERAGVGYTF	TGCGCCAGCAGTGAGAGGGCAGGGGTCGGCTACACCTTC
TRBV5-1	-	TRBD2	TRBJ2-3	CASSWNPTSGRDTQYF	TGCGCCAGCAGCTGGAACCCCACTAGCGGGAGGGATACGCAGTATTTT
TRBV5-1	-	-	TRBJ1-5	CASSLDIGENQPQHF	TGCGCCAGCAGCTTGGACATTGGGGAGAATCAGCCCCAGCATTTT
TRBV18	-	-	TRBJ2-5	CASSNTNEGAETQYF	TGTGCCAGCTCAAACACCAATGAGGGAGCGGAGACCCAGTACTTC
TRBV4-3	-	-	TRBJ1-2	CASSQGQGYGYTF	TGCGCCAGCAGCCAAGGGCAGGGCTATGGCTACACCTTC
TRBV5-4	-	TRBD2	TRBJ2-3	CASRNLAGVSDTQYF	TGTGCCAGCAGAAACCTAGCGGGAGTCTCAGATACGCAGTATTTT
TRBV7-8	-	-	TRBJ1-1	CASSAQGFGRAFF	TGTGCCAGCAGCGCACAGGGTTTTGGTCGGGCTTTCTTT
TRBV30	-	TRBD1	TRBJ2-7	CAWSGGGSSYEQYF	TGTGCCTGGAGTGGAGGGGGCTCCTCCTACGAGCAGTACTTC
TRBV28	-	TRBD2	TRBJ2-7	CASSRLAGRGEQYF	TGTGCCAGCAGCCGACTAGCGGGACGAGGGGAGCAGTACTTC
TRBV29-1	-	TRBD1	TRBJ1-2	CSVGRDRDGYTF	TGCAGCGTTGGAAGGGACAGGGATGGCTACACCTTC
TRBV6-5	-	TRBD2	TRBJ2-6	CASTAGGAGANVLTF	TGTGCCAGCACCGCGGGGGGTGCTGGGGCCAACGTCCTGACTTTC
TRBV6-5	-	TRBD2	TRBJ2-7	CASSRSGTYEQYF	TGTGCCAGCAGCCGTAGCGGGACGTACGAGCAGTACTTC
TRBV11-2	-	TRBD1	TRBJ1-6	CASSFAGQGRSPLHF	TGTGCCAGCAGCTTCGCGGGACAGGGACGCTCACCCCTCCACTTT
TRBV6-5	-	TRBD1	TRBJ1-3	CASKQGNGNTIYF	TGTGCCAGCAAACAGGGGAATGGAAACACCATATATTTT
TRBV6-1	-	TRBD2	TRBJ2-7	CASSELGTSSYEQYF	TGTGCCAGCAGTGAACTGGGGACTAGCTCCTACGAGCAGTACTTC
TRBV30	-	-	TRBJ2-7	CAWADSYEQYF	TGTGCCTGGGCAGACAGTTACGAGCAGTACTTC